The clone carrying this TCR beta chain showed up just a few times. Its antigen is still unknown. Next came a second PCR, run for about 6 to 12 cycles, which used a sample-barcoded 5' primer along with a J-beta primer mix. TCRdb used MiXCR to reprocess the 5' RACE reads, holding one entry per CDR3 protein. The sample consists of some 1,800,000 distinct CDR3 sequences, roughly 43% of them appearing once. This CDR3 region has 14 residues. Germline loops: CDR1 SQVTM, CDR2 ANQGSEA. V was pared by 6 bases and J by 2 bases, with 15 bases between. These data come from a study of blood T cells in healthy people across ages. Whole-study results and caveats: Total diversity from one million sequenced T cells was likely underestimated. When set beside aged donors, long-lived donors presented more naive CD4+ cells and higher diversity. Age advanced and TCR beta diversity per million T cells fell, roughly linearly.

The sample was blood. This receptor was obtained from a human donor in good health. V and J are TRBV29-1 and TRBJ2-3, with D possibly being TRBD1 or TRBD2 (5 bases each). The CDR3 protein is CSVMGVPSTDTQYF. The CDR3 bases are TGCAGCGTGATGGGGGTTCCCTCCACAGATACGCAGTATTTT.